Sequencing of this TCR beta chain was carried out in a study of identical twins. Study-level findings and limits: There is a chance that invariant MAIT and iNKT cells partially muddied zero-insertion analyses. Cross-sectional statistics, not tracking of the same donors, supported the conclusions. Whereas memory repertoires showed no such difference, abundant cord blood beta clonotypes carried fewer insertions.

TCRdb reprocessed the 5' RACE reads with MiXCR, giving one entry per CDR3 protein. The sample holds a few hundred thousand distinct CDR3 sequences, roughly 9% seen once. Each donor (without exception) was a healthy Caucasian. This clonotype came up a few times. The antigen is undetermined. The sequenced sample consisted of naive T cells sorted from blood. The clonotype comes from a woman aged 50 to 65 in good health.

The CDR3 bases are TGTGCCAGCAGTTTAGCAGGTTTGGTGCGGGAGGGCCAAGAGACCCAGTACTTC. Translation gives CASSLAGLVREGQETQYF. The chain links TRBV12-3 or TRBV12-4 to TRBJ2-5; 9 positions match TRBD2. This CDR3 is 18 amino acids long. Losses at the gene ends were 0 bases for V and 1 base for J; bases not matched to a gene: 9.